This TCR beta chain stems from a study of early T cells in non-severe SARS-CoV-2 infection. General study results and limits: Reliance on VDJdb matching favored anti-spike CD8 responses; private and CD4 specificities were missed.

V dropped 5 bases and J dropped 1 base, with 5 bases sitting between them. This CDR3 is 13 amino acids long. The germline CDR1 and CDR2 sequences are ENHRY and SYGVKD. TCRdb reanalysed the 5' RACE reads using MiXCR and keeps one entry per CDR3 protein. The table records 37,000 or so distinct CDR3 sequences, about 4.9% of them present only once. The table lists this clonotype with many counts. Its antigen is undetermined. Sample: whole blood. This clonotype was sampled from an adult who was a healthcare worker with PCR-confirmed SARS-CoV-2 infection or an uninfected control (not recorded which). J is TRBJ2-2 and V is TRBV10-3; D is ambiguous. The DNA of the CDR3 is TGTGCCATCAGTCCCGAGAACACCGGGGAGCTGTTTTTT. It encodes CAISPENTGELFF.